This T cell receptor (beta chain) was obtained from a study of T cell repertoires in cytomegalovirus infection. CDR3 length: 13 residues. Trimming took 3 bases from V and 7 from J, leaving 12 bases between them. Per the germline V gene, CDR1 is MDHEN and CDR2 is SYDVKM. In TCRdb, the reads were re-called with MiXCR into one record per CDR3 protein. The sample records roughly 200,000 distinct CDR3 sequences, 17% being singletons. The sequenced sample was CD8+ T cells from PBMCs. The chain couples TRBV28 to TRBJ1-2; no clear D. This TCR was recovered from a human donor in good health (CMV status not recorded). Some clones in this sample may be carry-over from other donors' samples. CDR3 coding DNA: TGTGCCAGCAGTTTGCGGGCCCGTCCTGGCTACACCTTC. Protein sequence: CASSLRARPGYTF.